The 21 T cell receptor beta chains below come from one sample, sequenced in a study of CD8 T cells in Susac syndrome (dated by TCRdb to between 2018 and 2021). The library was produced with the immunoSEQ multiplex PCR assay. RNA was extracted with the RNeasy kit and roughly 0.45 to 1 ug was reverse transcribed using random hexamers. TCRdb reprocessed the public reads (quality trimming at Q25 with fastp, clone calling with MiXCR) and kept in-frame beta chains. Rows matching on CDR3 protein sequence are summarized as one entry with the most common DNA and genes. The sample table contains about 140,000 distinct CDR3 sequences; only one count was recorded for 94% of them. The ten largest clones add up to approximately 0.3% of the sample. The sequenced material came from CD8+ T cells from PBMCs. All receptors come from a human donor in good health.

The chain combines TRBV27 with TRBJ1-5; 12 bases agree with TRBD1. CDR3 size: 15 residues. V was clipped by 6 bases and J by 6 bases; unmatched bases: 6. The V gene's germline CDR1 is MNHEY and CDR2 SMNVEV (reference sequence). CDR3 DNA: TGTGCCAGCAGGCCGGGACAGGGGGCTCGTCAGCCCCAGCATTTT. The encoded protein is CASRPGQGARQPQHF.

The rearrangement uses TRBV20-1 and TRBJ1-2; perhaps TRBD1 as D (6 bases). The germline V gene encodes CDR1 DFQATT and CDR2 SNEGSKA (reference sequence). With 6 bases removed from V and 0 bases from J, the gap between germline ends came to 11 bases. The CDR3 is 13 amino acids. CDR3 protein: CSARDISNYGYTF. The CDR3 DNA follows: TGCAGTGCGAGGGACATCTCTAACTATGGCTACACCTTC.

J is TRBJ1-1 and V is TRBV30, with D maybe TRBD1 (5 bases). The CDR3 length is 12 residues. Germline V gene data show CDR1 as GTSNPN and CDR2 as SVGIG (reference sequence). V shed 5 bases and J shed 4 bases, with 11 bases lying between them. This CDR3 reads CAWGPGVTEAFF. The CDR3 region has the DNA TGTGCCTGGGGTCCGGGGGTCACTGAAGCTTTCTTT.

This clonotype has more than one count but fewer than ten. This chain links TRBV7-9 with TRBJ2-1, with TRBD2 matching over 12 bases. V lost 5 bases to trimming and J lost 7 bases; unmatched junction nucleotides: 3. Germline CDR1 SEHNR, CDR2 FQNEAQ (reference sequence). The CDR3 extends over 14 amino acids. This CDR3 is CASSPTSGRNEQFF. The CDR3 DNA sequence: TGTGCCAGCAGCCCGACTAGCGGGAGAAATGAGCAGTTCTTC.

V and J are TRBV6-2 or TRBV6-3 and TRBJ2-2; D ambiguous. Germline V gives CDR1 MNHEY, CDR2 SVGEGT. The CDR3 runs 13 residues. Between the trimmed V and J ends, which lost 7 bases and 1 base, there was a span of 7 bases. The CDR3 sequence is CASNLENTGELFF. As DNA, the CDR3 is TGTGCCAGCAACCTCGAGAACACCGGGGAGCTGTTTTTT.

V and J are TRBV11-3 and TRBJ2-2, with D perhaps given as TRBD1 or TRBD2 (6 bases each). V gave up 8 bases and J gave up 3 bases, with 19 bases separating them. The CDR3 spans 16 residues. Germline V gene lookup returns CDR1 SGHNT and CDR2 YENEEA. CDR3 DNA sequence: TGTGCCAGCTCCAAGGGGGGCAGGGACCACACCGGGGAGCTGTTTTTT. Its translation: CASSKGGRDHTGELFF.

CDR3 in amino acids: CASRDIDNIQYF. The CDR3 region has the DNA TGTGCCAGCCGGGACATAGACAACATTCAGTACTTC. The gene calls are TRBV2 and TRBJ2-4; possibly TRBD1 for D (6 bases). Deletions cut 8 bases from V and 7 bases from J, with 12 bases between. This CDR3 region has 12 residues. Per germline, CDR1 SNHLY and CDR2 FYNNEI.

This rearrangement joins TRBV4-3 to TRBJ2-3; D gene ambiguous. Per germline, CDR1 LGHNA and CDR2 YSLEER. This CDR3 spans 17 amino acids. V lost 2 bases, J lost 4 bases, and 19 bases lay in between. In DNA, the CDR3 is TGCGCCAGCAGCCAATGGGTGGCGTCTGATGTAGCAGATACGCAGTATTTT. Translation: CASSQWVASDVADTQYF.

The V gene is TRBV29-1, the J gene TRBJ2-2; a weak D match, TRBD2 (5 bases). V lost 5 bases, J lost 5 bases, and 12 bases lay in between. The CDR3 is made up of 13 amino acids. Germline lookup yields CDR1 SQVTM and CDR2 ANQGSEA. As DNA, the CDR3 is TGCAGCGTTCGAACGGGCGGGACCGGGGAGCTGTTTTTT. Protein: CSVRTGGTGELFF.

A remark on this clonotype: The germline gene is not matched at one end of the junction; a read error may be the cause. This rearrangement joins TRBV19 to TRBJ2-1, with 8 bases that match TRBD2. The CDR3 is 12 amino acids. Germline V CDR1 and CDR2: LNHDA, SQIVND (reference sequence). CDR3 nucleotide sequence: TGTGCCAGTAGTCTCGGTTCTAGCGGGTGGCTCTTC. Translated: CASSLGSSGWLF.

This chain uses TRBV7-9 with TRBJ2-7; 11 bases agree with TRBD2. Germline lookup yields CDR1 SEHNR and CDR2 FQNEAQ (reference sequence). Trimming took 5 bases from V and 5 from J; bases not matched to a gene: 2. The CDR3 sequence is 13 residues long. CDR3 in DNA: TGTGCCAGCAGCCTGACTAGCGGGAACGAGCAGTACTTC. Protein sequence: CASSLTSGNEQYF.

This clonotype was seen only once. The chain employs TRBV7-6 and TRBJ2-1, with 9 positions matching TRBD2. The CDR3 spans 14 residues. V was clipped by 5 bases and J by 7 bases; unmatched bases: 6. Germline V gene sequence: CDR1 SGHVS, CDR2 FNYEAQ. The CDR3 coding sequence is TGTGCCAGCAGCATAGTAGCGGGAGTGAATGAGCAGTTCTTC. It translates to CASSIVAGVNEQFF. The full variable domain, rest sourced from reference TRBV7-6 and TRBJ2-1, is GAGVSQSPRYKVTKRGQDVALRCDPISGHVSLYWYRQALGQGPEFLTYFNYEAQQDKSGLPNDRFSAERPEGSISTLTIQRTEQRDSAMYRCASSIVAGVNEQFFGPGTRLTVL.

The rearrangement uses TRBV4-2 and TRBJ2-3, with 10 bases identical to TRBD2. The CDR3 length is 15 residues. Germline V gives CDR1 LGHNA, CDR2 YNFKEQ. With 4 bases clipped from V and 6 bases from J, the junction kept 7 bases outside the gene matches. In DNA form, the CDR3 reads TGTGCCAGCAGCCCAACTAGCGGGGAGTGGGATACGCAGTATTTT. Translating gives CASSPTSGEWDTQYF.

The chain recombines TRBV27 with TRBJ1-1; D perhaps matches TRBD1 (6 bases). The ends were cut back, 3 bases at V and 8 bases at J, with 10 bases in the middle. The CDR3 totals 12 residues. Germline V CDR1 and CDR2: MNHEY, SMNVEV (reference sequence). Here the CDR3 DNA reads TGTGCCAGCAGTTTCCCCGGACAGGAAGCTTTCTTT. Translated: CASSFPGQEAFF.

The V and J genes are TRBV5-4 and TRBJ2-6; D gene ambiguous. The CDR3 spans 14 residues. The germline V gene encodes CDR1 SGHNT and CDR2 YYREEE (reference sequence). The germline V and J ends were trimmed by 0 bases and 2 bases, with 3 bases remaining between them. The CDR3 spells CASSLGTGANVLTF. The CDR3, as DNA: TGTGCCAGCAGCTTGGGCACTGGGGCCAACGTCCTGACTTTC.

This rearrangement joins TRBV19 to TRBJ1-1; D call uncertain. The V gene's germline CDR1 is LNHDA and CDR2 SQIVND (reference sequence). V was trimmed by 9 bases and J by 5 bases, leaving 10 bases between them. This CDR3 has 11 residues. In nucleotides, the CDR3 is TGTGCCAGCCGAACCGGTACTGAAGCTTTCTTT. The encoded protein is CASRTGTEAFF.

The DNA of the CDR3 is TGTGCCACCCTAGACAGGGGCGGCAATCAGCCCCAGCATTTT. Amino acid sequence: CATLDRGGNQPQHF. This chain connects TRBV5-6 to TRBJ1-5; 8 nucleotides match TRBD1. The trim removed 9 bases at V and 2 bases at J, leaving 7 bases unmatched. Germline V gives CDR1 SGHDT, CDR2 YYEEEE. The CDR3 sequence is 14 residues long.

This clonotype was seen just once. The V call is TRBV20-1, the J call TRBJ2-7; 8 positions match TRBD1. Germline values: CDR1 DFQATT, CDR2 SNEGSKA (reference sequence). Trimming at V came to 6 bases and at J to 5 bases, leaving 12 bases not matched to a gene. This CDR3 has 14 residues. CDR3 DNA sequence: TGCAGTGCCGAATCGTCGGACAGGGTGGACGAGCAGTACTTC. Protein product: CSAESSDRVDEQYF.

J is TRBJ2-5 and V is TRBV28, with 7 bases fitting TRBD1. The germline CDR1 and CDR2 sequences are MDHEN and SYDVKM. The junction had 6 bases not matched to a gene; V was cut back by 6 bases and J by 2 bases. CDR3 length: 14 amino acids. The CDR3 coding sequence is TGTGCCAGCAGCAACCGGGACAGACAAGAGACCCAGTACTTC. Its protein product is CASSNRDRQETQYF.

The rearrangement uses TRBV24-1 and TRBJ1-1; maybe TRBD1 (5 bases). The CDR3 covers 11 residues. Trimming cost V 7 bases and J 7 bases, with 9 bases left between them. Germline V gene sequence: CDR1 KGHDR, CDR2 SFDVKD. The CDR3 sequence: CATRDTHEAFF. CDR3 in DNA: TGTGCCACCAGGGACACCCATGAAGCTTTCTTT.

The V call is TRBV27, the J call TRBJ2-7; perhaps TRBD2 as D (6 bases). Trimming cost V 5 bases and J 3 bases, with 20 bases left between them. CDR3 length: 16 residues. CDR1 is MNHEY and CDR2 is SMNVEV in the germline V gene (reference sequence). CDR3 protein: CASSPPGVAEDYEQYF. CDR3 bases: TGTGCCAGCAGTCCCCCCGGGGTAGCGGAAGACTACGAGCAGTACTTC.